This T cell receptor (beta chain) originates from a study of blood T cell repertoires in COVID-19. Only in-frame clones appear in the TCRdb table, and some are missing; sequencing was by immunoSEQ multiplex PCR. The repertoire includes 150,000 to 200,000 clones, around 89% of them detected once, and about 2.1% sits in the top ten. Looked up from germline, CDR1 is MNHEY and CDR2 is SVGAGI. The CDR3 length is 14 residues. The V and J ends lost 6 bases and 0 bases, in that order; junction bases with no gene match: 2. The chain combines TRBV6-5 with TRBJ2-7; 10 bases fit TRBD2. This TCR was recovered from a man younger than 30 who had recovered from COVID-19. Sequenced: peripheral blood. CDR3 residues: CASRVAGGSYEQYF. Here the CDR3 DNA reads TGTGCCAGCAGGGTAGCGGGGGGCTCCTACGAGCAGTACTTC.